One sample yielded the 28 T cell receptor beta chains listed below, sequenced in a study of CD8+CD57+ T cells in acquired aplastic anemia. Template material for TCR beta VDJ and CDR3 profiling consisted of genomic DNA. One entry per CDR3 protein, called by TCRdb with MiXCR from the reads. The sample includes just over 450,000 distinct CDR3 sequences, roughly 34% of them seen just once. Patients picked for sequencing had shown CD8+CD57+ cell expansion detected by flow cytometry. The sample consisted of sorted CD4+, CD8+, or CD8+CD57+ T cells (not recorded which) from PBMCs. These receptors were obtained from a human donor with aplastic anemia.

On this clonotype itself: The conserved phenylalanine or tryptophan normally closing the CDR3 is absent here, so this likely arose from a read error. No DNA is shown, since the ends of the CDR3 on it are uncertain; the CDR3 is the one TCRdb lists. The chain couples TRBV6-1 to TRBJ1-2; the table assigns TRBD1, which was not confirmed against the DNA. Both ends counted, the CDR3 spans 13 residues. Germline V lookup: CDR1 MNHNS, CDR2 SASEGT. CDR3 sequence: CASTTVPRDDIFL.

This chain links TRBV5-1 with TRBJ2-7; D may correspond to TRBD1 or TRBD2 (5 bases each). The V end was cut by 4 bases, the J end by 0 bases, with 11 bases between. CDR3 length: 14 residues. Per the germline V gene, CDR1 is SGHRS and CDR2 is YFSETQ. CDR3 amino acids: CASSHRDASYEQYF. The CDR3, as DNA: TGCGCCAGCAGCCACCGGGACGCCTCCTACGAGCAGTACTTC.

A note on this clonotype: A read error may account for a junction end that differs from germline. The chain uses TRBV10-3 and TRBJ2-1; TRBD2 matches at 7 bases. This CDR3 region has 13 residues. From germline, CDR1 is ENHRY and CDR2 SYGVKD. CDR3: CASSELAHNEQFF. CDR3 DNA sequence: TGTGCCAGCAGTGAACTAGCGCACAATGAGCAGTTCTTC.

This clonotype was detected only a few times. The chain combines TRBV20-1 with TRBJ1-5; TRBD1 aligns across 7 bases. V gave up 1 base and J gave up 6 bases; unmatched junction bases: 12. This CDR3 contains 16 residues. CDR1 is DFQATT, CDR2 SNEGSKA, per germline (reference sequence). The CDR3: CSARVFRAGGTQPQHF. In nucleotides, the CDR3 is TGCAGTGCTAGAGTGTTCCGGGCAGGGGGAACTCAGCCCCAGCATTTT.

This clonotype was recorded many times. This chain joins TRBV29-1 and TRBJ1-2, with a weak D call TRBD1 (6 bases). Germline loops: CDR1 SQVTM, CDR2 ANQGSEA. Trimming left V 6 bases short and J 7 bases short, with 21 bases between. The CDR3 sequence is 14 residues long. The CDR3 loop reads CSVPLEQGGSGYTF. In DNA, the CDR3 is TGCAGCGTGCCCCTGGAACAGGGAGGTTCTGGCTACACCTTC.

This clonotype has only a few counts. The V and J genes are TRBV6-1 and TRBJ1-3; D call uncertain. CDR3 length equals 15 residues. The ends were cut back, 7 bases at V and 0 bases at J, with 13 bases in the middle. Germline CDR1 reads MNHNS; CDR2 reads SASEGT. This CDR3 is CASKLTVTSGNTIYF. In nucleotides, the CDR3 is TGTGCCAGCAAACTAACAGTTACCTCTGGAAACACCATATATTTT.

The chain employs TRBV13 and TRBJ2-1, with 8 bases matching TRBD2. The length of the CDR3 is 18 residues. Germline V gene sequence: CDR1 PRHDT, CDR2 FYEKMQ (reference sequence). Losses at the gene ends were 5 bases for V and 0 bases for J; bases not matched to a gene: 12. In nucleotides, the CDR3 is TGTGCCAGCAGCCAAGGCCTCGGGGGGGCCGACTCCTACAATGAGCAGTTCTTC. Its translation is CASSQGLGGADSYNEQFF.

The CDR3 protein is CASSFKSGQGNTEAFF. The DNA of the CDR3 is TGCGCCAGCAGCTTCAAGTCGGGACAGGGGAACACTGAAGCTTTCTTT. The rearrangement links TRBV5-1 to TRBJ1-1; TRBD1 aligns across 9 bases. V lost 2 bases to trimming and J lost 1 base; unmatched junction nucleotides: 6. Germline lookup yields CDR1 SGHRS and CDR2 YFSETQ. The CDR3 covers 16 residues.

This clonotype turned up a few times. The J gene is TRBJ1-3, the V gene TRBV6-5; D call uncertain. Per the germline V gene, CDR1 is MNHEY and CDR2 is SVGAGI. The CDR3 spans 15 residues. Trimming pared 5 bases from V and 2 bases from J, leaving 13 bases between. The CDR3, as DNA: TGTGCCAGCAGTCTCGAGGGAGTTGCTGGAAACACCATATATTTT. Protein sequence: CASSLEGVAGNTIYF.

V gene TRBV12-3 or TRBV12-4 combines with J gene TRBJ1-1; D unresolved. Trimming took off 5 bases at V and 4 bases at J, with 17 bases between the two ends. This CDR3 region has 15 residues. This CDR3 is CASSTVKVGLTEAFF. Written as DNA, the CDR3 is TGTGCCAGCAGTACAGTTAAGGTCGGGCTCACTGAAGCTTTCTTT.

This clonotype was observed a few times. The chain links TRBV4-1 to TRBJ2-3, with D possibly matching TRBD2 (5 bases). Between the trimmed V and J ends, which lost 5 bases and 1 base, there was a span of 13 bases. CDR3 length: 15 residues. Germline loops: CDR1 MGHRA, CDR2 YSYEKL. DNA of the CDR3: TGCGCCAGCAGCGAGGGATTGTGGGGCACAGATACGCAGTATTTT. Its translation is CASSEGLWGTDTQYF.

The chain carries TRBV18 and TRBJ1-2; TRBD1 matches 10 bases. The CDR3 is 16 amino acids. V shed 3 bases, J shed 2 bases, and the junction held 6 bases outside the gene matches. CDR1 KGHSH and CDR2 LQKENI come from the germline V gene. CDR3 sequence (DNA): TGTGCCAGCTCACCTGATCGGACAGGGGGAAACTATGGCTACACCTTC. Protein sequence: CASSPDRTGGNYGYTF.

At least ten counts were recorded for this clonotype. The J gene is TRBJ2-3, the V gene TRBV7-2, with 7 bases lining up with TRBD1. Trimming removed 4 bases from V and 1 base from J; junction bases left unmatched: 8. This CDR3 is built from 16 residues. Germline CDR1 reads SGHTA; CDR2 reads FQGNSA. The CDR3 spells CASSSTTGTGTDTQYF. The CDR3 DNA reads TGTGCCAGCAGCTCCACGACAGGGACGGGCACAGATACGCAGTATTTT.

The chain is built from TRBV12-3 or TRBV12-4 and TRBJ1-6, with D possibly being TRBD1 (5 bases). Trimming took off 6 bases at V and 1 base at J, with 16 bases between the two ends. This CDR3 is built from 17 residues. The CDR3 loop reads CASSVGGVRSYNSPLHF. The CDR3 nucleotides are TGTGCCAGCAGCGTCGGGGGGGTCAGATCCTATAATTCACCCCTCCACTTT.

This clonotype has more than one count but fewer than ten. This chain connects TRBV7-6 to TRBJ2-2, with 10 bases fitting TRBD2. The length of the CDR3 is 17 residues. V gave up 1 base and J gave up 4 bases; unmatched junction bases: 6. The germline V gene encodes CDR1 SGHVS and CDR2 FNYEAQ. CDR3 sequence: CASSLVPAGGVTGELFF. CDR3 DNA sequence: TGTGCCAGCAGCTTAGTCCCAGCGGGAGGGGTCACCGGGGAGCTGTTTTTT.

This clonotype came up many times. The chain uses TRBV7-8 and TRBJ1-3; D is unclear. CDR3 length equals 18 residues. CDR1 and CDR2 from the germline V gene are SGHVS and FQNEAQ. Trimming pared 0 bases from V and 0 bases from J, leaving 15 bases between. DNA of the CDR3: TGTGCCAGCAGCTTAGCGCTCCGGATCTCAAGCTCTGGAAACACCATATATTTT. Translating it yields CASSLALRISSSGNTIYF.

This clonotype has at least ten counts. The genes are TRBV15 and TRBJ2-5; D is uncertain. CDR3 size: 12 residues. V was trimmed by 0 bases and J by 9 bases, leaving 8 bases between them. Per germline, CDR1 LNHNV and CDR2 YYDKDF (reference sequence). CDR3 DNA: TGTGCCACCAGCAGAGATATGCGACCCCAGTACTTC. Its protein is CATSRDMRPQYF.

The sample holds many counts of this clonotype. The chain employs TRBV7-6 and TRBJ2-7, with a weak D call TRBD2 (7 bases). Trimming cost V 4 bases and J 3 bases, with 19 bases left between them. From germline, CDR1 is SGHVS and CDR2 FNYEAQ. The CDR3 runs 16 residues. CDR3 residues: CASSSEGGRGSYEQYF. The CDR3 coding sequence is TGTGCCAGCAGCTCCGAGGGGGGGAGGGGGAGCTACGAGCAGTACTTC.

This clonotype was seen a few times. The chain couples TRBV20-1 to TRBJ2-3; tentative D call: TRBD2 (5 bases). V was cut by 8 bases and J by 0 bases, with 6 bases left in between. This CDR3 comprises 11 residues. CDR1 and CDR2 (germline): DFQATT, SNEGSKA (reference sequence). The CDR3 DNA reads TGCAGTAGCGGAAGCACAGATACGCAGTATTTT. Translation gives CSSGSTDTQYF.

This clonotype appeared a few times. The chain is built from TRBV20-1 and TRBJ2-1; 13 bases agree with TRBD2. Per germline, CDR1 DFQATT and CDR2 SNEGSKA (reference sequence). Trimming at V came to 1 base and at J to 4 bases, leaving 4 bases not matched to a gene. CDR3 length equals 16 residues. The CDR3 loop reads CSARVRTSGGYNEQFF. DNA for the CDR3: TGCAGTGCTAGAGTTCGGACTAGCGGGGGTTACAATGAGCAGTTCTTC.

This clonotype has ten or more counts. V is TRBV19 and J is TRBJ1-1; D is uncertain. Germline lookup yields CDR1 LNHDA and CDR2 SQIVND (reference sequence). The germline V and J ends were trimmed by 4 bases and 3 bases, with 15 bases remaining between them. The CDR3 spans 15 residues. CDR3 sequence (DNA): TGTGCCAGTAGTACAAAAGGGTTGAGGGACACTGAAGCTTTCTTT. It encodes CASSTKGLRDTEAFF.

There are a few counts of this clonotype. The chain recombines TRBV11-2 with TRBJ1-4; D might be TRBD1 (6 bases). The CDR3 spans 14 residues. Germline loops: CDR1 SGHAT, CDR2 FQNNGV. V was cut by 5 bases and J by 7 bases, with 14 bases left in between. The CDR3 nucleotides are TGTGCCAGCAGCCAAACACAGGGAGGTGAAAAACTGTTTTTT. This translates into CASSQTQGGEKLFF.

The V and J genes are TRBV5-1 and TRBJ1-3; 9 positions match TRBD1. Unmatched junction bases numbered 9, after V lost 7 bases and J lost 4 bases. Germline CDR1 reads SGHRS; CDR2 reads YFSETQ. This CDR3 region has 15 residues. CDR3 DNA sequence: TGCGCCAGCGGCGAACAGGGGGCACTGGGAAACACCATATATTTT. This translates into CASGEQGALGNTIYF.

This clonotype has more than one count but fewer than ten. The gene calls are TRBV6-1 and TRBJ1-2; D call uncertain. This CDR3 contains 13 residues. The V and J ends lost 6 bases and 4 bases respectively, with 12 bases between them. Germline V gene lookup returns CDR1 MNHNS and CDR2 SASEGT. CDR3 loop: CASRPPASYGYTF. CDR3 DNA sequence: TGTGCCAGCAGACCTCCGGCCTCCTATGGCTACACCTTC.

V and J are TRBV9 and TRBJ2-3, with a tentative D call TRBD2 (6 bases). CDR3 length equals 13 residues. Trimming shortened V by 0 bases and J by 6 bases, and 8 bases separated the two germline ends. Germline CDR1 reads SGDLS; CDR2 reads YYNGEE. This chain's CDR3 is CASSVGAGDTQYF. The CDR3 nucleotides read TGTGCCAGCAGCGTAGGGGCGGGGGATACGCAGTATTTT.

This clonotype occurred a few times. The rearrangement uses TRBV20-1 and TRBJ1-5; 8 positions agree with TRBD1. Germline V gives CDR1 DFQATT, CDR2 SNEGSKA (reference sequence). The CDR3 is made up of 13 amino acids. Trimming took 6 bases from V and 1 from J; bases not matched to a gene: 2. The CDR3 region is CSARGRSNQPQHF. The CDR3 bases are TGCAGTGCCAGGGGGCGAAGCAATCAGCCCCAGCATTTT.

This clonotype has ten or more counts. The chain carries TRBV2 and TRBJ1-4; D remains ambiguous. The length of the CDR3 is 12 residues. The V gene lost 6 bases and the J gene lost 6 bases, with 8 bases spanning the gap. CDR1 SNHLY and CDR2 FYNNEI come from the germline V gene. As DNA, the CDR3 is TGTGCCAGCAGGGGCCGCGATGAAAAACTGTTTTTT. As protein: CASRGRDEKLFF. The full variable domain, with the rest looked up from reference TRBV2 and TRBJ1-4, is EPEVTQTPSHQVTQMGQEVILRCVPISNHLYFYWYRQILGQKVEFLVSFYNNEISEKSEIFDDQFSVERPDGSNFTLKIRSTKLEDSAMYFCASRGRDEKLFFGSGTQLSVL.

This clonotype was detected ten times or more. The chain carries TRBV11-2 and TRBJ1-5; D ambiguous. V lost 2 bases to trimming and J lost 3 bases, with 14 bases between them. Germline assignment: CDR1 SGHAT and CDR2 FQNNGV. The CDR3 is 16 amino acids. CDR3 residues: CASSLIGSGVNQPQHF. CDR3 DNA: TGTGCCAGCAGCTTAATTGGTTCTGGAGTCAATCAGCCCCAGCATTTT.